The present TCR beta chain was sequenced within a study of cytomegalovirus exposure and HLA in healthy donors. General study points: Previous analysis showed most TCR beta V segments were productive about 90% or about 30% of the time.

Regarding this clone: The antigen is unknown.

Primers for the PCR totalled 60 Vbeta and 13 Jbeta. Sequencing was performed with immunoSEQ multiplex PCR; in TCRdb, only in-frame clones are kept and a portion is missing. The sample consists of some 120,000 clones, roughly 79% of them appearing once. There were likely unrecorded immune exposures, though donors were nominally healthy when sampled. The CDR3 totals 12 residues. J was trimmed by 8 bases and V by 7 bases; bases with no gene match: 5. The germline CDR1 and CDR2 sequences are SNHLY and FYNNEI. Source material: PBMCs. V gene TRBV2 combines with J gene TRBJ1-2; 9 bases match TRBD1. The receptor was isolated from a woman under 30 in good health and CMV-seronegative. CDR3 sequence: CASNHRGPGYTF. CDR3 in DNA: TGTGCCAGCAATCACAGGGGGCCGGGCTACACCTTC.